These T cell receptor beta chains were read from a single sample in a study of blood T cell repertoires in COVID-19. Profiling relied on immunoSEQ multiplex PCR, and the TCRdb table lists in-frame clones only, not all of them. The sample yields about 380,000 clones, approximately 81% seen once. Input material: peripheral blood. Receptors originate from a woman aged 18-35 years with acute or convalescent COVID-19. The CDR3 runs from the conserved cysteine through the conserved F or W. A D gene is named only where the DNA matches it firmly. Clone sizes are given selectively: once, few, many, or a class where the clone is expanded.

d_call	clone_size	cdr3_length	j_call	v_call	cdr3_nt	cdr3_aa
-	-	15	TRBJ2-7	TRBV2	TGTGCCAGCAGTGAATTGGGTAGCAGCGCGTACGAGCAGTACTTC	CASSELGSSAYEQYF
-	-	14	TRBJ1-1	TRBV6-2/TRBV6-3	TGTGCCAGCAGCGCGGGGGGCCTGAACACTGAAGCTTTCTTT	CASSAGGLNTEAFF
-	-	13	TRBJ2-1	TRBV15	TGTGCCACCGTTAAGAGGGCCTACAATGAGCAGTTCTTC	CATVKRAYNEQFF
TRBD1	-	18	TRBJ1-5	TRBV24-1	TGTGCCACCAGTGACTACCGGGACAGGGTCGACAGCAATCAGCCCCAGCATTTT	CATSDYRDRVDSNQPQHF
-	-	14	TRBJ2-2	TRBV27	TGTGCCAGCAGTCCCCCCAGGGACACCGGGGAGCTGTTTTTT	CASSPPRDTGELFF
TRBD1	-	17	TRBJ1-4	TRBV4-1	TGCGCCAGCAGCCCCCCCGGGACAGTGGCTACGGTGAGGGGGCTGTTTTTT	CASSPPGTVATVRGLFF
-	few	14	TRBJ1-1	TRBV9	TGTGCCAGCAGCCCCAGAGGAGGAAACACTGAAGCTTTCTTT	CASSPRGGNTEAFF
TRBD1	-	13	TRBJ1-2	TRBV19	TGTGCCAGTAACCTAGGGCAGGGGGATGGCTACACCTTC	CASNLGQGDGYTF
-	once	15	TRBJ2-7	TRBV12-5	TGTGCTAGTGGTTTGGTACCCGACAGGCCCTACGAGCAGTACTTC	CASGLVPDRPYEQYF
TRBD1	-	17	TRBJ1-4	TRBV18	TGTGCCAGCTCACCAGACAGGGGTGCAACCTTTAATGAAAAACTGTTTTTT	CASSPDRGATFNEKLFF
-	-	15	TRBJ2-1	TRBV6-5	TGTGCCAGCGCCCCCTGGACTACGCCGTCCAATGAGCAGTTCTTC	CASAPWTTPSNEQFF
-	-	15	TRBJ2-1	TRBV5-1	TGCGCCAGTATGAACAGGGTATTATCGTACAATGAGCAGTTCTTC	CASMNRVLSYNEQFF
TRBD1	-	13	TRBJ1-1	TRBV12-3/TRBV12-4	TGTGCCAGCACCCCGGGACAGGGGACTGAAGCTTTCTTT	CASTPGQGTEAFF
TRBD1	-	18	TRBJ2-7	TRBV5-1	TGCGCCAGCAGCTACGATCCTGCCCGGGACAGTCTCTCCTACGAGCAGTACTTC	CASSYDPARDSLSYEQYF
TRBD1	-	15	TRBJ1-5	TRBV5-1	TGCGCCAGCAGCTTGGACGACCCAGGGGGTCAGCCCCAGCATTTT	CASSLDDPGGQPQHF
TRBD2	-	18	TRBJ2-3	TRBV5-4	TGTGCCAGCAGCTTGGCCCAGCGGGAGGCAACTAGCACAGATACGCAGTATTTT	CASSLAQREATSTDTQYF
TRBD2	-	15	TRBJ2-1	TRBV2	TGTGCCAGCAGGGAGGGGACTAGCGGGATCGATGAGCAGTTCTTC	CASREGTSGIDEQFF
TRBD2	-	17	TRBJ2-6	TRBV19	TGTGCCAGTAGTCAGGAGGGAGGGCTCTCTGGGGCCAACGTCCTGACTTTC	CASSQEGGLSGANVLTF
TRBD1	-	18	TRBJ1-1	TRBV5-8	TGTGCCAGCAGCACGGACAGGGGGATCGCCAACAGAAACACTGAAGCTTTCTTT	CASSTDRGIANRNTEAFF
-	-	15	TRBJ2-5	TRBV9	TGTGCCAGCAGCGTAGCGGGGGTGTACCAAGAGACCCAGTACTTC	CASSVAGVYQETQYF
TRBD1	-	15	TRBJ1-5	TRBV28	TGTGCCAGCAGTTTTGTTAGGGGACAGGGGGGGCCCCAGCATTTT	CASSFVRGQGGPQHF
TRBD2	-	17	TRBJ2-2	TRBV19	TGTGCCAGTAGTATGCCGGGGGTAGCGGGGGATCCCGGGGAGCTGTTTTTT	CASSMPGVAGDPGELFF
-	-	15	TRBJ1-6	TRBV9	TGTGCCAGCAGCGTTCAGGGTTTTAGGAATTCACCCCTCCACTTT	CASSVQGFRNSPLHF
-	-	13	TRBJ2-7	TRBV6-5	TGTGCCAGCAGCCCCAGGGGCGCAGAGGAGCAGTACTTC	CASSPRGAEEQYF
-	once	14	TRBJ2-7	TRBV3-1/TRBV3-2	TGTGCCAGCAGCCCGCAAGGACAGAACTACGAGCAGTACTTC	CASSPQGQNYEQYF
-	-	15	TRBJ1-2	TRBV4-2	TGTGCCAGCAGGGACACAGGGAGGGGGAACTATGGCTACACCTTC	CASRDTGRGNYGYTF
-	-	15	TRBJ2-4	TRBV2	TGTGCCAGCAGCGGAGAAGGTATAGCCAAAAACATTCAGTACTTC	CASSGEGIAKNIQYF
-	-	14	TRBJ2-1	TRBV27	TGTGCCAGCAGTCCCCCGCAGACCTACAATGAGCAGTTCTTC	CASSPPQTYNEQFF
-	few	13	TRBJ1-1	TRBV28	TGTGCCAGCAGTTTGTCCAGGGGCGCTGAAGCTTTCTTT	CASSLSRGAEAFF
TRBD2	once	13	TRBJ2-1	TRBV2	TGTGCCAGCAGTCTAGCGGGGGGGCTAGAGGAGTTCTTC	CASSLAGGLEEFF
TRBD2	-	17	TRBJ2-1	TRBV5-5	TGTGCCAGCAGCTTGGCGGGAGGGCCCTCAGGGATCAATGAGCAGTTCTTC	CASSLAGGPSGINEQFF
TRBD1	-	15	TRBJ1-2	TRBV7-3	TGTGCCAGCAGCTCCCTGGGGCAGGGGGTACTTGGCTACACCTTC	CASSSLGQGVLGYTF
-	-	15	TRBJ2-7	TRBV7-8	TGTGCCAGCAGCATAAACGCCGGGACATCACACGAGCAGTACTTC	CASSINAGTSHEQYF
-	few	13	TRBJ1-5	TRBV30	TGTGCCTGGAGGGTTCAGGGTTCGGGGCCCCAGCATTTT	CAWRVQGSGPQHF
-	-	15	TRBJ2-2	TRBV5-4	TGTGCCAGCAGCTCGTGGACCGGGGGAACTGGGGAGCTGTTTTTT	CASSSWTGGTGELFF
-	-	15	TRBJ1-5	TRBV27	TGTGCCAGCGGCGAGGCCGAACAAGGTAATCAGCCCCAGCATTTT	CASGEAEQGNQPQHF
-	-	14	TRBJ2-6	TRBV27	TGTGCCAGCAGTTTGAGCTCTGGGGCCAACGTCCTGACTTTC	CASSLSSGANVLTF
-	once	13	TRBJ1-1	TRBV12-3/TRBV12-4	TGTGCCAGCGTACGTGTGTCGGACTTAGGGGCTTTCTTT	CASVRVSDLGAFF
-	-	16	TRBJ1-6	TRBV10-3	TGTGCCATCAGTGAGTCTTTGGGAGGCAATAATTCACCCCTCCACTTT	CAISESLGGNNSPLHF
-	-	13	TRBJ1-1	TRBV5-1	TGCGCCAGCAGCTTGGCCGACAGCCTTGAAGCTTTCTTT	CASSLADSLEAFF
TRBD2	-	13	TRBJ2-1	TRBV9	TGTGCCAGCAACTCGGGGGGGAGTAATGAGCAGTTCTTC	CASNSGGSNEQFF
-	-	13	TRBJ1-5	TRBV3-1/TRBV3-2	TGTGCCAGCAGCCAAGGCAGTAATCAGCCCCAGCATTTT	CASSQGSNQPQHF
TRBD2	-	17	TRBJ2-7	TRBV28	TGTGCCAGCAGCTCCGGCTGGGGACTAACAAGAACCTACGAGCAGTACTTC	CASSSGWGLTRTYEQYF
-	-	16	TRBJ1-2	TRBV3-1/TRBV3-2	TGTGCCAGCAGCCACAAGAATTCGGCAGGGGCCTATGGCTACACCTTC	CASSHKNSAGAYGYTF
TRBD1	-	13	TRBJ1-1	TRBV10-2	TGCGCCAGCAGTACAGGGGGGCGTCTTGAAGCTTTCTTT	CASSTGGRLEAFF
-	once	14	TRBJ2-5	TRBV7-8	TGTGCCAGCAGCTTAATTCGAGGCGAAGAGACCCAGTACTTC	CASSLIRGEETQYF
TRBD2	-	17	TRBJ2-3	TRBV25-1	TGTGCCAGCAGTGGAGGGGAACTAGCGGGGGTCGCACATACGCAGTATTTT	CASSGGELAGVAHTQYF
-	-	15	TRBJ2-6	TRBV5-1	TGCGCCAGCAGCTCTGAGAGCTCTGGGGCCAACGTCCTGACTTTC	CASSSESSGANVLTF
-	-	18	TRBJ1-2	TRBV6-1	TGTGCCAGCAGTGAATTCTGGGGGGGCTCACTTCCTAACTATGGCTACACCTTC	CASSEFWGGSLPNYGYTF
-	-	17	TRBJ1-1	TRBV7-9	TGTGCCAGCTCCGGACGAAGGCCCACGGGGGTTGACACTGAAGCTTTCTTT	CASSGRRPTGVDTEAFF
-	few	11	TRBJ1-2	TRBV19	TGTGCCAGTAGCCTCGACTATGGCTACACCTTC	CASSLDYGYTF
TRBD2	-	16	TRBJ2-3	TRBV5-4	TGTGCCAGCAGCATGGGACTAGCGGGAGCCACAGATACGCAGTATTTT	CASSMGLAGATDTQYF
-	-	15	TRBJ1-5	TRBV2	TGTGCCAGCACCTCGGGGGTGGGCGGCAATCAGCCCCAGCATTTT	CASTSGVGGNQPQHF
-	-	13	TRBJ2-2	TRBV10-1	TGCGCCAGCACGACAGGGAACACCGGGGAGCTGTTTTTT	CASTTGNTGELFF